This TCR beta chain was recorded in a study of cytotoxic CD8 clonotypes in ibrutinib-treated CLL. The table came from immunoSEQ multiplex PCR; TCRdb's copy has only in-frame clones and leaves some out. The sample records some 310,000 clones, roughly 79% being singletons. A word on this clone: Its antigen is undetermined.

Whole-study results and caveats: Sampling time points were not equivalent between sustained-remission and progressing patients. Clonality was higher at baseline than in age-matched healthy donors and tracked circulating CD8+ T-cell counts. Contraction or stability on treatment was seen for public clonotypes, which were uncommon.

Germline V gives CDR1 LNHNV, CDR2 YYDKDF (reference sequence). The CDR3 runs 18 residues. V dropped 0 bases and J dropped 8 bases, with 23 bases sitting between them. The chain employs TRBV15 and TRBJ2-1, with D perhaps TRBD1 (6 bases). Specimen: PBMCs, collected before ibrutinib treatment. This receptor was taken from a human donor with chronic lymphocytic leukemia. CDR3 DNA sequence: TGTGCCACCAGCAGAGATCTTCCCAACAGGGCTCGTAACTATGAGCAGTTCTTC. It translates to CATSRDLPNRARNYEQFF.